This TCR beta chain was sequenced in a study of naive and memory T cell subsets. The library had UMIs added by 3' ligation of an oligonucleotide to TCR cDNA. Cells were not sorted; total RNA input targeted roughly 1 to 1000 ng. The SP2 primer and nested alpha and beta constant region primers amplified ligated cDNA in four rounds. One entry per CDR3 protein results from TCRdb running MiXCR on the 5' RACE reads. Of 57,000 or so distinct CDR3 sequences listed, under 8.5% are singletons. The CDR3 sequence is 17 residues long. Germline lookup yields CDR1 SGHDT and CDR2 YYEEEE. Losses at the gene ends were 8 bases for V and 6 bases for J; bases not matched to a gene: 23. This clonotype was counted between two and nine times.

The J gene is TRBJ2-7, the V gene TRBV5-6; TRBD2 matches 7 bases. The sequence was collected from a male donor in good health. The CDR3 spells CASKLLKSWEGPGEQYF. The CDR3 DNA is TGTGCCAGTAAGCTTCTCAAATCGTGGGAGGGCCCCGGCGAGCAGTACTTC.